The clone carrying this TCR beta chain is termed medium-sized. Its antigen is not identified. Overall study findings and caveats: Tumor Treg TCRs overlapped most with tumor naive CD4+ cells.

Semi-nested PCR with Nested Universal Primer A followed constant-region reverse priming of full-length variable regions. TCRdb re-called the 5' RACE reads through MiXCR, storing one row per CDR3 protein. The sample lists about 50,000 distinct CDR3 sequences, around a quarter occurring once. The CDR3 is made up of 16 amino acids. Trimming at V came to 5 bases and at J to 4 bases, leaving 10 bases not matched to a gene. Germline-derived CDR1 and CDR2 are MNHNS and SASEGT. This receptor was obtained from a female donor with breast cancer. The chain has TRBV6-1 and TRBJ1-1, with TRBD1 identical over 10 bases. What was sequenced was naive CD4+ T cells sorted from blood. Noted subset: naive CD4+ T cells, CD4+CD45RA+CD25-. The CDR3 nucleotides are TGTGCCAGCAGTATCCGGGACAGGGGAGATCTCACTGAAGCTTTCTTT. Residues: CASSIRDRGDLTEAFF.